These T cell receptor beta chains were read from a single sample in a study of blood T cell repertoires in COVID-19. Clones were sequenced by immunoSEQ multiplex PCR, and TCRdb holds only the in-frame ones, with some missing. Of about 220,000 clones listed, 82% are singletons. Input material: peripheral blood. The receptors were sampled from a woman older than 75 with acute or convalescent COVID-19. Both conserved end residues are part of each CDR3. A D gene is named only where the DNA matches it firmly. Rows may omit the clone size; those that give it use once, few, many or a size class.

>TRBV10-3|few|TRBJ2-2|TRBD1
CAIRGRQGDTGELFF
TGTGCCATCCGAGGACGACAGGGGGACACCGGGGAGCTGTTTTTT
>TRBV7-2|NA|TRBJ1-2|TRBD1
CASSSDGGTGNGYTF
TGTGCCAGCAGCTCCGACGGGGGGACAGGGAATGGCTACACCTTC
>TRBV18|few|TRBJ2-7|NA
CASSEDGYEQYF
TGTGCCAGCTCGGAGGACGGCTACGAGCAGTACTTC
>TRBV2|NA|TRBJ1-5|NA
CASNAVSNQPQHF
TGTGCCAGCAACGCGGTGAGCAATCAGCCCCAGCATTTT
>TRBV28|NA|TRBJ2-7|NA
CASSPPPTYEQYF
TGTGCCAGCAGTCCCCCCCCAACCTACGAGCAGTACTTC
>TRBV11-3|NA|TRBJ2-1|NA
CASSLVNTHNEQFF
TGTGCCAGCAGCTTAGTCAACACCCACAATGAGCAGTTCTTC
>TRBV24-1|NA|TRBJ2-3|TRBD2
CATADRLAATDTQYF
TGTGCCACCGCCGACCGACTAGCGGCCACAGATACGCAGTATTTT
>TRBV28|NA|TRBJ1-2|NA
CASSYGAGVTYGYTF
TGTGCCAGCAGTTACGGGGCAGGGGTCACCTATGGCTACACCTTC
>TRBV27|NA|TRBJ1-1|TRBD1
CASRQGGGMNTEAFF
TGTGCCAGCAGGCAGGGGGGTGGGATGAACACTGAAGCTTTCTTT
>TRBV6-1|NA|TRBJ1-4|TRBD1
CASSDTGGDEKLFF
TGTGCCAGCAGTGACACAGGGGGAGATGAAAAACTGTTTTTT
>TRBV15|NA|TRBJ2-5|TRBD2
CATRGLAGIQETQYF
TGTGCCACCAGGGGACTAGCGGGGATTCAAGAGACCCAGTACTTC
>TRBV7-2|NA|TRBJ2-1|TRBD2
CASSLLGRVDEQFF
TGTGCCAGCAGCTTACTGGGGAGGGTCGATGAGCAGTTCTTC
>TRBV30|NA|TRBJ1-2|NA
CAWRPSGARSGYTF
TGTGCCTGGCGCCCGTCAGGGGCACGGAGTGGCTACACCTTC
>TRBV7-6|NA|TRBJ2-1|NA
CASSLSTVDLTEQFF
TGTGCCAGCAGCTTATCGACAGTAGATCTCACTGAGCAGTTCTTC
>TRBV5-1|NA|TRBJ1-2|TRBD1
CASSLGQGSYGYTF
TGCGCCAGCAGCCTGGGACAGGGCTCCTATGGCTACACCTTC
>TRBV14|NA|TRBJ1-5|NA
CASSLQGNNQPQHF
TGTGCCAGCAGCCTACAGGGAAATAATCAGCCCCAGCATTTT
>TRBV2|few|TRBJ2-1|NA
CASNEGGPWNEQFF
TGTGCCAGCAACGAGGGGGGGCCGTGGAATGAGCAGTTCTTC
>TRBV5-4|once|TRBJ2-5|TRBD2
CASSFGLAAYQETQYF
TGTGCCAGCAGCTTTGGACTAGCGGCGTACCAAGAGACCCAGTACTTC
>TRBV3-1/TRBV3-2|NA|TRBJ1-3|NA
CASSQDLISGNTIYF
TGTGCCAGCAGCCAAGATCTAATCTCTGGAAACACCATATATTTT
>TRBV5-1|NA|TRBJ2-1|TRBD1
CASSLTPGQGTKQFF
TGCGCCAGCAGCTTGACGCCGGGACAGGGGACGAAGCAGTTCTTC
>TRBV12-3/TRBV12-4|NA|TRBJ1-1|NA
CASSPRSNTEAFF
TGTGCCAGCAGTCCCCGGTCGAACACTGAAGCTTTCTTT
>TRBV7-2|NA|TRBJ1-2|NA
CASSLRYGYTF
TGTGCCAGCAGCTTGCGCTATGGCTACACCTTC
>TRBV6-6|NA|TRBJ1-4|NA
CASSYGQNNEKLFF
TGTGCCAGCAGTTACGGCCAGAATAATGAAAAACTGTTTTTT
>TRBV6-4|NA|TRBJ2-1|TRBD2
CASSAAPSGGNSYNEQFF
TGTGCCAGCAGTGCTGCGCCTAGCGGGGGGAACTCCTACAATGAGCAGTTCTTC
>TRBV7-3|NA|TRBJ1-1|NA
CASSLGAGTEAFF
TGTGCCAGCAGCTTAGGGGCGGGGACTGAAGCTTTCTTT
>TRBV5-4|NA|TRBJ1-2|NA
CASSLAGGGPFYGYTF
TGTGCCAGCAGCTTGGCGGGGGGGGGACCCTTTTATGGCTACACCTTC
>TRBV11-3|once|TRBJ2-3|TRBD2
CASSLGSGGRTDTQYF
TGTGCCAGCAGCTTAGGTAGCGGGGGTCGCACAGATACGCAGTATTTT
>TRBV5-4|NA|TRBJ2-1|NA
CASSSGQGGDLNEQFF
TGTGCCAGCAGCTCCGGCCAGGGGGGAGACCTAAATGAGCAGTTCTTC
>TRBV11-3|NA|TRBJ1-1|NA
CASSPPAGRNTEAFF
TGTGCCAGCAGCCCCCCAGCGGGAAGGAACACTGAAGCTTTCTTT
>TRBV5-4|NA|TRBJ1-3|NA
CASSSQGSGNTIYF
TGTGCCAGCAGCAGCCAGGGTTCTGGAAACACCATATATTTT
>TRBV11-3|NA|TRBJ2-6|TRBD1
CASRRQGSGANVLTF
TGTGCCAGCAGACGACAGGGCTCTGGGGCCAACGTCCTGACTTTC
>TRBV10-3|NA|TRBJ1-1|TRBD1
CAIGTGNAEAFF
TGTGCCATCGGGACAGGGAACGCTGAAGCTTTCTTT
>TRBV5-4|NA|TRBJ2-1|NA
CASSGDTSEQFF
TGTGCCAGCTCTGGCGACACGAGTGAGCAGTTCTTC
>TRBV12-3/TRBV12-4|few|TRBJ1-2|TRBD1
CASSFQQGDGYTF
TGTGCCAGCAGTTTTCAACAGGGGGATGGCTACACCTTC
>TRBV7-3|NA|TRBJ2-1|TRBD1
CASSLNRDSVQFF
TGTGCCAGCAGCTTAAATAGGGACAGTGTTCAGTTCTTC
>TRBV19|NA|TRBJ1-1|NA
CASSRGGGGGTEAFF
TGTGCCAGTAGTCGAGGGGGGGGCGGTGGTACTGAAGCTTTCTTT
>TRBV4-1|NA|TRBJ2-5|TRBD1
CASRHDRAQETQYF
TGCGCCAGCAGACACGACAGGGCCCAAGAGACCCAGTACTTC
>TRBV7-2|NA|TRBJ2-7|TRBD2
CASSFYSGGVDEQYF
TGTGCCAGCAGCTTTTACAGCGGGGGGGTGGACGAGCAGTACTTC
>TRBV6-1|NA|TRBJ1-3|NA
CASSEGLISGNTIYF
TGTGCCAGCAGCGAAGGGCTTATCTCTGGAAACACCATATATTTT
>TRBV19|NA|TRBJ1-2|NA
CASNPQGFYYGYTF
TGTGCCAGTAACCCACAGGGTTTTTACTATGGCTACACCTTC